This T cell receptor (beta chain) was recorded in a study of spatial heterogeneity in lung cancer. Study overall: More beta-chain than alpha-chain sequences were consistently detected.

From germline, CDR1 is SGHVS and CDR2 FQNEAQ. V dropped 4 bases and J dropped 4; count of bases not matched to a gene: 4. The CDR3 consists of 14 residues. TCRdb redid the calling of the 5' RACE reads with MiXCR, one entry per CDR3 protein. Here the sample spans 950 to 1,300 distinct CDR3 sequences, 38% being singletons. Time point: sample taken at primary tumor resection. Tumor, nontumor lung or frozen PBMC supplied whole RNA, sequenced without sorting. The sample here was normal lung tissue next to the tumor, taken at surgery. This chain uses TRBV7-8 with TRBJ2-5, with 9 bases identical to TRBD1. This sequence was found in a male donor with early-stage non-small cell lung cancer. CDR3 sequence: CASSSGQGGETQYF. The CDR3, as DNA: TGTGCCAGCAGCTCGGGACAGGGTGGAGAGACCCAGTACTTC.